Shown below are 21 T cell receptor beta chains from a single sample sequenced in a study of T cell repertoires in cytomegalovirus infection. Via MiXCR, TCRdb re-called the reads, giving one row per CDR3 protein. The sample contains about 34,000 distinct CDR3 sequences, roughly 49% of which appear only once. For these TCRs, the target antigens are not known. This specimen consisted of CD8+ T cells from cultured PBMCs, obtained from culture after CMV antigen stimulation. The receptors were gathered from a human donor in good health (CMV status not recorded). Some clones in this sample may be carry-over from other donors' samples.

The chain combines TRBV7-8 with TRBJ2-7; D might be TRBD2 (6 bases). V lost 5 bases and J lost 2, with 16 bases in between. This CDR3 region has 15 residues. Germline CDR1 reads SGHVS; CDR2 reads FQNEAQ. The CDR3: CASSGSLAAPYEQYF. The CDR3 DNA is TGTGCCAGCAGCGGCTCATTAGCGGCCCCCTACGAGCAGTACTTC.

This chain joins TRBV19 and TRBJ2-1; D remains ambiguous. There are 13 residues in the CDR3. Per the germline V gene, CDR1 is LNHDA and CDR2 is SQIVND (reference sequence). The germline V and J ends were trimmed by 5 bases and 1 base, with 6 bases remaining between them. This CDR3 is CASSGTSYNEQFF. CDR3 coding DNA: TGTGCCAGTAGTGGTACATCCTACAATGAGCAGTTCTTC.

In this sample, this clonotype turned up a few times. The V and J genes are TRBV7-2 and TRBJ2-1, with D tentatively TRBD1 (5 bases). The V and J ends lost 5 bases and 10 bases respectively, with 21 bases between them. In germline, CDR1 is SGHTA, CDR2 FQGNSA. The CDR3 contains 15 residues. CDR3 loop: CASSSYQGRATEQFF. The CDR3 nucleotides are TGTGCCAGCAGCAGTTATCAGGGCCGGGCTACGGAGCAGTTCTTC.

The chain links TRBV27 to TRBJ1-1; maybe TRBD1 (5 bases). The CDR3 totals 16 residues. V was shortened by 2 bases and J by 6 bases, with 19 bases between the two germline ends. Germline assignment: CDR1 MNHEY and CDR2 SMNVEV (reference sequence). The CDR3 region has the DNA TGTGCCAGCAGTTTACTTTGGGCAGGGAGGCCGGCTGAAGCTTTCTTT. Its translation: CASSLLWAGRPAEAFF.

There are a few counts of this clonotype. The genes are TRBV10-3 and TRBJ2-2; TRBD2 might be the D (6 bases). This CDR3 region has 14 residues. Germline V gives CDR1 ENHRY, CDR2 SYGVKD. The V gene lost 10 bases and the J gene lost 6 bases, with 18 bases spanning the gap. CDR3 loop: CATDEPGGSGELFF. The CDR3 bases are TGTGCCACAGATGAACCTGGAGGGTCCGGGGAGCTGTTTTTT.

J is TRBJ2-3 and V is TRBV30; maybe TRBD2 (6 bases). V was trimmed by 4 bases and J by 2 bases, leaving 10 bases between them. The CDR3 runs 13 residues. Germline CDR1 is GTSNPN and CDR2 is SVGIG (reference sequence). The CDR3 bases are TGTGCCTGGACTAGCGTAGACACAGATACGCAGTATTTT. It encodes CAWTSVDTDTQYF.

This rearrangement joins TRBV29-1 to TRBJ2-7, with D perhaps given as TRBD1 or TRBD2 (5 bases each). Germline V CDR1 and CDR2: SQVTM, ANQGSEA. Between the trimmed V and J ends, which lost 5 bases and 2 bases, there was a span of 16 bases. The CDR3 sequence is 14 residues long. The CDR3 loop is CSVWGAQGAYEQYF. CDR3 nucleotides: TGCAGCGTTTGGGGTGCGCAGGGAGCCTACGAGCAGTACTTC.

This CDR3 is CSVPTGRETQYF. In DNA, the CDR3 is TGCAGCGTTCCGACCGGGAGAGAGACCCAGTACTTC. The chain couples TRBV29-1 to TRBJ2-5, with a possible D match to TRBD2 (6 bases). CDR1 and CDR2 from the germline V gene are SQVTM and ANQGSEA. The CDR3 length is 12 residues. Trimming cost V 5 bases and J 4 bases, with 11 bases left between them.

The chain uses TRBV7-9 and TRBJ2-5; D uncertain. The germline gives CDR1 SEHNR, CDR2 FQNEAQ (reference sequence). V lost 5 bases to trimming and J lost 4 bases, with 11 bases between them. The CDR3 covers 13 residues. The CDR3 sequence: CASSEVSSETQYF. The CDR3 DNA reads as TGTGCCAGCAGCGAGGTTAGCTCAGAGACCCAGTACTTC. Drawing the rest from reference TRBV7-9 and TRBJ2-5, the complete variable domain is DTGVSQNPRHKITKRGQNVTFRCDPISEHNRLYWYRQTLGQGPEFLTYFQNEAQLEKSRLLSDRFSAERPKGSFSTLEIQRTEQGDSAMYLCASSEVSSETQYFGPGTRLLVL.

This chain uses TRBV7-9 with TRBJ2-1; D gene unclear. V was trimmed by 8 bases and J by 0 bases, leaving 8 bases between them. Germline CDR1 is SEHNR and CDR2 is FQNEAQ (reference sequence). There are 13 residues in the CDR3. The CDR3 DNA sequence: TGTGCCAGCGGAGACGGCTCCTACAATGAGCAGTTCTTC. The encoded protein is CASGDGSYNEQFF.

Many counts were recorded for this clonotype. This rearrangement joins TRBV7-2 to TRBJ2-7; either TRBD1 or TRBD2 may supply D (5 bases each). The V and J ends lost 3 bases and 4 bases respectively, with 10 bases between them. The CDR3 sequence is 13 residues long. The germline V gene encodes CDR1 SGHTA and CDR2 FQGNSA. CDR3 sequence (DNA): TGTGCCAGCAGCTTGGGACGCGGATACGAGCAGTACTTC. Protein: CASSLGRGYEQYF.

This clonotype was observed a single time. The chain combines TRBV6-1 with TRBJ2-3; D possibly matches TRBD1 or TRBD2 (5 bases each). CDR1 and CDR2 from the germline V gene are MNHNS and SASEGT. V gave up 3 bases and J gave up 2 bases, with 18 bases separating them. This CDR3 is 17 amino acids long. The CDR3 coding sequence is TGTGCCAGCAGTGACCGGATGAGGGCAGGGTACACAGATACGCAGTATTTT. Translation: CASSDRMRAGYTDTQYF.

The chain combines TRBV10-3 with TRBJ2-6; the D gene could be TRBD1 or TRBD2 (5 bases each). Germline V gives CDR1 ENHRY, CDR2 SYGVKD. There are 14 residues in the CDR3. V shed 6 bases and J shed 0 bases, with 6 bases lying between them. CDR3 loop: CAIRGTSGANVLTF. CDR3 nucleotide sequence: TGTGCCATCAGGGGGACCTCTGGGGCCAACGTCCTGACTTTC.

This clonotype was recorded a few times. The chain carries TRBV4-1 and TRBJ2-2, with D tentatively TRBD1 (5 bases). Trimming removed 6 bases from V and 0 bases from J, with 23 bases in between. Germline assignment: CDR1 MGHRA and CDR2 YSYEKL. This CDR3 is 19 amino acids long. CDR3 protein: CASSIRVVMDIANTGELFF. CDR3 DNA sequence: TGCGCCAGCAGTATTAGGGTTGTCATGGACATCGCGAACACCGGGGAGCTGTTTTTT.

This chain links TRBV7-9 with TRBJ2-7; no clear D. The CDR3 has 15 amino acids. Germline CDR1 is SEHNR and CDR2 is FQNEAQ (reference sequence). Trimming cost V 2 bases and J 2 bases, with 13 bases left between them. The CDR3 sequence is CASSLSVQLTYEQYF. The CDR3 bases are TGTGCCAGCAGCTTAAGTGTACAGCTTACCTACGAGCAGTACTTC.

J is TRBJ1-1 and V is TRBV7-1, with TRBD1 matching over 8 bases. TRBV7-1 carries the ORF label, with uncertain function. This CDR3 comprises 13 residues. V lost 3 bases to trimming and J lost 6 bases; unmatched junction nucleotides: 3. CDR3 region: CASSSGDRPEAFF. The CDR3 region has the DNA TGTGCCAGCAGCTCCGGGGACAGGCCTGAAGCTTTCTTT.

V gene TRBV12-3 or TRBV12-4 combines with J gene TRBJ2-3, with D perhaps TRBD1 or TRBD2 (7 bases each). V was clipped by 6 bases and J by 4 bases, with 14 bases between them. The CDR3 sequence is 14 residues long. CDR3 amino acids: CASSPQGGADTQYF. CDR3 in DNA: TGTGCCAGCAGCCCTCAGGGGGGGGCAGATACGCAGTATTTT.

The J gene is TRBJ1-1, the V gene TRBV19; D gene unclear. The CDR3 spans 13 residues. V lost 5 bases, J lost 5 bases, and 12 bases lay in between. Germline CDR1 LNHDA, CDR2 SQIVND (reference sequence). CDR3 bases: TGTGCCAGTAGTTCCGGGCTTGAGACTGAAGCTTTCTTT. As protein: CASSSGLETEAFF.

This clonotype occurred a few times. The gene calls are TRBV7-9 and TRBJ1-2; TRBD1 matches at 7 bases. The V gene end was trimmed by 5 bases and the J gene end by 0 bases; junction bases not matched to a gene: 3. Germline assignment: CDR1 SEHNR and CDR2 FQNEAQ (reference sequence). The CDR3 totals 14 residues. This CDR3 is CASSQDRPNYGYTF. In DNA, the CDR3 is TGTGCCAGCAGCCAGGACAGGCCTAACTATGGCTACACCTTC.

The table lists this clonotype with a few counts. This chain connects TRBV27 to TRBJ2-7, with a weak D call TRBD2 (5 bases). The germline CDR1 and CDR2 sequences are MNHEY and SMNVEV (reference sequence). V was pared by 2 bases and J by 0 bases, with 8 bases between. The length of the CDR3 is 14 residues. The CDR3 DNA is TGTGCCAGCAGTTTAATGGGGAGCTCCTACGAGCAGTACTTC. It specifies CASSLMGSSYEQYF.

V gene TRBV11-2 combines with J gene TRBJ2-4; D uncertain. The germline V gene has CDR1 SGHAT and CDR2 FQNNGV. Deletions cut 6 bases from V and 9 bases from J, with 21 bases between. The CDR3 consists of 15 residues. The DNA for the CDR3 is TGTGCCAGCAGGCCGACTCAAGGTCGGGCCCCCATTCAGTACTTC. Translating it yields CASRPTQGRAPIQYF. The full variable domain, its missing parts supplied by reference TRBV11-2 and TRBJ2-4, is EAGVAQSPRYKIIEKRQSVAFWCNPISGHATLYWYQQILGQGPKLLIQFQNNGVVDDSQLPKDRFSAERLKGVDSTLKIQPAKLEDSAVYLCASRPTQGRAPIQYFGAGTRLSVL.